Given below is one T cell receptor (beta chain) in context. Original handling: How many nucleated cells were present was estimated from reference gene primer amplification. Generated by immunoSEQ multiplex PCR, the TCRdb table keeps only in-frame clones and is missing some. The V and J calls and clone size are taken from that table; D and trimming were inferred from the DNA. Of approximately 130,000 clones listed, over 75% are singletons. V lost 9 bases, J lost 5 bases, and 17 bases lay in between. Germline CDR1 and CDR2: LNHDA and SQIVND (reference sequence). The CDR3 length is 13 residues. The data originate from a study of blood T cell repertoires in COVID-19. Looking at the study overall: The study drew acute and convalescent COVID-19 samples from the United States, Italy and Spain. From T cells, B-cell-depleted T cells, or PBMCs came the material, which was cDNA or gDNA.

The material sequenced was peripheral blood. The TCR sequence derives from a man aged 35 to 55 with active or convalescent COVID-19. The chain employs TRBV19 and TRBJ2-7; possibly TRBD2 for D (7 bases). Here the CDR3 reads CARRGWGGHEQYF. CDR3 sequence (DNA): TGTGCCAGGCGGGGATGGGGGGGCCACGAGCAGTACTTC. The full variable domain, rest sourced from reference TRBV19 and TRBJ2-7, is DGGITQSPKYLFRKEGQNVTLSCEQNLNHDAMYWYRQDPGQGLRLIYYSQIVNDFQKGDIAEGYSVSREKKESFPLTVTSAQKNPTAFYLCARRGWGGHEQYFGPGTRLTVT.